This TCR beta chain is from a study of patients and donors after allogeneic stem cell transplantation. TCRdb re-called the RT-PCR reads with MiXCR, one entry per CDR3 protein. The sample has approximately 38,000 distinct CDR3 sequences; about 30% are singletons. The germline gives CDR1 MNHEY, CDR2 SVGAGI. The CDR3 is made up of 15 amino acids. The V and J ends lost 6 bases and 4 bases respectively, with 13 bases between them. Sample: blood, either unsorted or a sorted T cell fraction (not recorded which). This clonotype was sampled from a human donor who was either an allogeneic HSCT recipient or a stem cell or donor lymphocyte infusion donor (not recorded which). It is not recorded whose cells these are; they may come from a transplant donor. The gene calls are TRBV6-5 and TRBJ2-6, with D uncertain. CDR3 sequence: CASSRGFYGANVLTF. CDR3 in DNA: TGTGCCAGCAGCCGAGGCTTCTACGGGGCCAACGTCCTGACTTTC.